A selection of T cell receptor beta chains follows, all from one sample in a study of CD8 T cells in ankylosing spondylitis. A single record per CDR3 protein comes from TCRdb applying MiXCR to the 5' RACE reads. Here the sample spans fewer than 550,000 distinct CDR3 sequences, approximately 5% being singletons. Input material: blood, either unsorted or a sorted T cell fraction (not recorded which). These receptors were collected from a male donor with ankylosing spondylitis. CDR3s leave out the opening cysteine and the closing phenylalanine or tryptophan. The D gene is left open where the match is weak. The size entry is marked missing in some rows and otherwise reads once, few, many or a size class.

j_gene	abundance	d_gene	v_gene	CDR3aa
TRBJ2-7	many	-	TRBV27	ASSLGAESYEQY
TRBJ2-2	many	-	TRBV4-3	ASSQEIVHVGWTGELF
TRBJ2-1	many	-	TRBV4-2	ASSQEASPYNEQF
TRBJ2-1	many	TRBD2	TRBV20-1	SARGAGGPNEQF
TRBJ1-1	many	-	TRBV7-9	ASSLGGGTMNTEAF
TRBJ2-1	many	TRBD2	TRBV29-1	SVAGTSGSLVYNEQF
TRBJ2-3	-	-	TRBV20-1	SAPRVETQY
TRBJ2-5	many	-	TRBV9	ASSVDLWETQY
TRBJ2-5	many	TRBD1	TRBV20-1	SAPQGQETQY
TRBJ1-6	many	-	TRBV28	ASRVYNSPLH
TRBJ2-7	many	-	TRBV28	ASSAITDEQY
TRBJ1-4	few	TRBD1	TRBV4-1	ASSQDGTGGEKLF
TRBJ2-7	many	-	TRBV6-1	ASSSQTGPYEQY
TRBJ2-2	few	-	TRBV11-1	ASSLPVRRAPVTGELF
TRBJ1-2	many	-	TRBV12-3/TRBV12-4	ASTGGANYGYT
TRBJ2-3	many	-	TRBV5-1	ASSLVVSISTDTQY
TRBJ1-1	many	-	TRBV7-9	ASSPDWNTEAF
TRBJ1-2	many	-	TRBV27	ASSLFGTLGFNYGYT
TRBJ2-3	-	-	TRBV5-6	ASSLPAASSTDTQY
TRBJ2-7	few	TRBD1	TRBV18	ASSHPGQGLSSYEQY
TRBJ2-1	many	TRBD2	TRBV20-1	SAVLLARSYNEQF
TRBJ2-3	-	TRBD1	TRBV7-8	ASSLGQGEDTQY
TRBJ2-7	-	TRBD2	TRBV6-5	ASSSTSGTYEQY